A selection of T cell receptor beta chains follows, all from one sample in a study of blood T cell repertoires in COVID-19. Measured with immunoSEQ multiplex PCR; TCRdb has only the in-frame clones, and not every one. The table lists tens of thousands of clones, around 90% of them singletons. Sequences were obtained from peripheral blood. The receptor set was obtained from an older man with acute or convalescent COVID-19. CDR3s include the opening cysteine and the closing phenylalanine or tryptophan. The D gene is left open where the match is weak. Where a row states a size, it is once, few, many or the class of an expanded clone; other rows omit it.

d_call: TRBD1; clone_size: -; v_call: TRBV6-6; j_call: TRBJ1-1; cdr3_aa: CASSRDPRDRVTTEAFF; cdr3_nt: TGTGCCAGCAGTCGAGACCCCCGGGACAGGGTTACCACTGAAGCTTTCTTT
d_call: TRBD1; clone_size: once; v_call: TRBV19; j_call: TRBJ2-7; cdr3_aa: CASSRADRANEQYF; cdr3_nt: TGTGCCAGTAGTAGGGCGGACAGGGCGAACGAGCAGTACTTC
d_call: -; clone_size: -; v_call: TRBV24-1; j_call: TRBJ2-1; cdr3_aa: CATSAGLLGGEQFF; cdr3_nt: TGTGCCACCAGTGCGGGCCTCCTCGGGGGTGAGCAGTTCTTC
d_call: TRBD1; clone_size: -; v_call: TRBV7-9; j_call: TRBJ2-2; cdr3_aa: CASSFPGTGGYGELFF; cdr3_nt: TGTGCCAGCAGCTTCCCCGGGACAGGGGGCTACGGGGAGCTGTTTTTT
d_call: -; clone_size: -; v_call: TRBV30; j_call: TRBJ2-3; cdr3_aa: CAWSLPPGLSTDTQYF; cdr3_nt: TGTGCCTGGAGTCTCCCCCCTGGTCTAAGCACAGATACGCAGTATTTT
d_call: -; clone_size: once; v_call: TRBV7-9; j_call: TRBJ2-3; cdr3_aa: CASSLEVGFGKGSADTQYF; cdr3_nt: TGTGCCAGCAGCTTAGAGGTGGGGTTTGGGAAGGGGTCGGCAGATACGCAGTATTTT
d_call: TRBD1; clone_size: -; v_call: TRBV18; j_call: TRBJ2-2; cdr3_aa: CASLQGGSTGELFF; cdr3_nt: TGTGCCAGCCTACAGGGGGGAAGCACCGGGGAGCTGTTTTTT
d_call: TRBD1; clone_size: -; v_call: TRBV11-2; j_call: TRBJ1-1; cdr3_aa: CASNRGLGTEAFF; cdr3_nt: TGTGCCAGCAACAGGGGGTTGGGCACTGAAGCTTTCTTT
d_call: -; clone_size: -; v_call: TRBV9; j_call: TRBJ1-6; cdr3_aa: CASSERGRNSPLHF; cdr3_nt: TGTGCCAGCAGCGAGAGAGGGCGGAATTCACCCCTCCACTTT
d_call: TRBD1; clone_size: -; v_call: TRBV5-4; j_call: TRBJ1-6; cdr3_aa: CASRRDRGAGSPLHF; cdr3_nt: TGTGCCAGCAGACGTGACAGGGGGGCCGGGTCACCCCTCCACTTT
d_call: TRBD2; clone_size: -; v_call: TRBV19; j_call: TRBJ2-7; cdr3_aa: CASSEGGGSYEQYF; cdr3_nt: TGTGCCAGTAGCGAGGGCGGGGGCTCCTACGAGCAGTACTTC
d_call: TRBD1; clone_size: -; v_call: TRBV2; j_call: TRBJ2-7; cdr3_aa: CASTRTGSSYEQYF; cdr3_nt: TGTGCCAGCACCAGGACAGGGAGCTCCTACGAGCAGTACTTC
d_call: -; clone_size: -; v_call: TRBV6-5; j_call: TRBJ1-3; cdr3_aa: CASSYLRGTGNTIYF; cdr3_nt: TGTGCCAGCAGTTATCTCCGGGGGACTGGAAACACCATATATTTT
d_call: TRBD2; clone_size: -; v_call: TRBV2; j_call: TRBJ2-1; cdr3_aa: CASSEPSGGANEQFF; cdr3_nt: TGTGCCAGCAGTGAGCCTAGCGGGGGAGCCAATGAGCAGTTCTTC
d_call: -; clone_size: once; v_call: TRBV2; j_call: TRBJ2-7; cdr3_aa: CASRARDNLYEQYF; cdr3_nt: TGTGCCAGCAGGGCCCGGGACAACCTCTACGAGCAGTACTTC
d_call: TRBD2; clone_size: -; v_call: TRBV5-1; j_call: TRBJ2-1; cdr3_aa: CASSLEGGGLYEQFF; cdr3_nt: TGCGCCAGCAGCTTGGAAGGCGGGGGGCTATATGAGCAGTTCTTC
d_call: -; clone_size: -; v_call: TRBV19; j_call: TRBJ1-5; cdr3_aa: CASSIIERNQPQHF; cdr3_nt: TGTGCCAGTAGTATAATAGAGCGGAATCAGCCCCAGCATTTT
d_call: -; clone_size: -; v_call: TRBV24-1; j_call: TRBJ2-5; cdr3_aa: CATSDGGGRETQYF; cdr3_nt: TGTGCCACCAGTGATGGAGGGGGCCGGGAGACCCAGTACTTC
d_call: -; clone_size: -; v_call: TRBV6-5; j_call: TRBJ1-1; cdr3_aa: CASSLPFMNTEAFF; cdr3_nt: TGTGCCAGCAGCCTTCCCTTTATGAACACTGAAGCTTTCTTT
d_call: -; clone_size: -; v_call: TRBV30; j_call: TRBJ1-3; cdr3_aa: CAWSVPTGLAGNTIYF; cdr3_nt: TGTGCCTGGAGTGTACCTACAGGGTTAGCTGGAAACACCATATATTTT
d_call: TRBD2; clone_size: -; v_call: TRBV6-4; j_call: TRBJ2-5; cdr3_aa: CASSVLAGPQETQYF; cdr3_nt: TGTGCCAGCAGTGTACTAGCGGGGCCCCAAGAGACCCAGTACTTC
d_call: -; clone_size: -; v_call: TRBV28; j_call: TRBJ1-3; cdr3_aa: CASTPPGDLSGNTIYF; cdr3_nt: TGTGCCAGCACTCCCCCGGGGGATCTCTCTGGAAACACCATATATTTT
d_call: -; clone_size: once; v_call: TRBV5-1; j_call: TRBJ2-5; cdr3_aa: CASSLATVSSGETQYF; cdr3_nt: TGCGCCAGCAGCTTGGCTACAGTTAGTTCTGGGGAGACCCAGTACTTC
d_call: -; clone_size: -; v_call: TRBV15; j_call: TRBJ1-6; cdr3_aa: CATSRDYGQADSPLHF; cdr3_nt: TGTGCCACCAGCAGAGATTATGGGCAGGCAGATTCACCCCTCCACTTT
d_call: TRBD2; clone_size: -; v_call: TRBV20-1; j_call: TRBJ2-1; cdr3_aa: CSASRTSGATNEQFF; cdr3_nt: TGCAGTGCTAGTAGGACTAGCGGGGCAACCAATGAGCAGTTCTTC
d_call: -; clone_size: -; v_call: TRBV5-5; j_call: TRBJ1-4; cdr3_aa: CASSPAEGGGEKLFF; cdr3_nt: TGTGCCAGCAGCCCCGCGGAAGGGGGGGGTGAAAAACTGTTTTTT
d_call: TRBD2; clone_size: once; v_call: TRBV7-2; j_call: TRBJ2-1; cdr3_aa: CASSLVSTPSGGEFEQFF; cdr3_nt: TGTGCCAGCAGCTTAGTTTCTACGCCCAGCGGGGGGGAGTTCGAGCAGTTCTTC
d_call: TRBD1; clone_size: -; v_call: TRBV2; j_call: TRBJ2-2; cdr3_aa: CASRAGGGYTGELFF; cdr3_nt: TGTGCCAGCAGGGCAGGGGGCGGGTACACCGGGGAGCTGTTTTTT
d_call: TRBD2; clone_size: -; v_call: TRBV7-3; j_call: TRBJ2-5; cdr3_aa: CASSSYGTSETQYF; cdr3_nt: TGTGCCAGCAGCTCCTACGGGACTAGCGAGACCCAGTACTTC